This T cell receptor beta chain was obtained from a study of blood T cell repertoires in COVID-19. Turning to the study itself: The analysed material was cDNA or gDNA that came from T cells, B-cell-depleted T cells, or PBMCs.

Clones were read by immunoSEQ multiplex PCR, and TCRdb kept only the in-frame ones, dropping some. Seen here are roughly 180,000 clones, about 82% observed once, and the top ten hold roughly 9.1%. Sample: PBMCs or T cells enriched from blood (not recorded which). This clonotype was sampled from a woman in her twenties or thirties who had recovered from COVID-19.

The CDR3 loop is CASSPGTSGRADEQFF. In DNA form, the CDR3 reads TGCGCCAGCAGCCCAGGGACTAGCGGGAGGGCCGATGAGCAGTTCTTC. This chain joins TRBV5-1 and TRBJ2-1, with 16 bases aligning to TRBD2. CDR3 length: 16 residues. Germline V gene lookup returns CDR1 SGHRS and CDR2 YFSETQ. V lost 4 bases, J lost 8 bases, and 6 bases stayed unmatched.